This entry lists 13 T cell receptor beta chains sequenced from one sample in a study of sequential checkpoint blockade in melanoma. Treatment reported: randomized to nivolumab then ipilimumab (arm A) or the reverse (arm B). Assay: immunoSEQ multiplex PCR; the TCRdb copy retains only in-frame clones and omits some. The table records over 9,000 clones, 73% of them present only once. Material: CD8+ T cells sorted from blood (inferred from file names), obtained from a patient given nivolumab and ipilimumab in sequence. The receptors were sampled from a human donor with melanoma.

This rearrangement joins TRBV5-1 to TRBJ2-7, with 12 bases that match TRBD2. Looked up from germline, CDR1 is SGHRS and CDR2 is YFSETQ. V lost 0 bases to trimming and J lost 5 bases; unmatched junction nucleotides: 3. CDR3 length equals 15 residues. For the CDR3, the DNA is TGCGCCAGCAGCTTGGGGACTAGCGGGACCCACGAGCAGTACGTC. As protein: CASSLGTSGTHEQYV.

Worth noting for this clone: Sequence at one end of the junction differs from germline and may be a read error. The chain joins TRBV7-9 to TRBJ2-1; the match to TRBD2 covers 7 bases. The CDR3 has 14 amino acids. CDR1 is SEHNR, CDR2 FQNEAQ, per germline (reference sequence). CDR3 protein: CASSLVGAAGVIVF. The CDR3 region has the DNA TGTGCCAGCAGCTTAGTAGGAGCGGCGGGGGTCATAGTCTTC.

This clone was seen once. This chain connects TRBV6-1 to TRBJ1-5; no clear D gene. The CDR3 is 15 residues long. The germline V and J ends were trimmed by 2 bases and 3 bases, with 11 bases remaining between them. CDR1 and CDR2 (germline): MNHNS, SASEGT. The CDR3 bases are TGTGCCAGCAGTGAATGGTACGGAGACAATCAGCCCCAGCATTTT. Translation gives CASSEWYGDNQPQHF.

This chain uses TRBV5-4 with TRBJ2-5, with TRBD2 matching over 12 bases. From germline, CDR1 is SGHNT and CDR2 YYREEE (reference sequence). The CDR3 is 15 residues long. V was clipped by 0 bases and J by 3 bases; unmatched bases: 0. DNA for the CDR3: TGTGCCAGCAGCTTGGGGACTAGCGGGGAAGAGACCCAGTACTTC. Protein product: CASSLGTSGEETQYF.

This clone appeared a few times. The chain combines TRBV5-4 with TRBJ1-1; D ambiguous. With 0 bases removed from V and 1 base from J, the gap between germline ends came to 7 bases. This CDR3 has 14 amino acids. Germline CDR1 and CDR2: SGHNT and YYREEE (reference sequence). The CDR3 region is CASSLGQSNTEAFF. The CDR3 DNA sequence: TGTGCCAGCAGCTTGGGGCAGTCGAACACTGAAGCTTTCTTT.

Sample share makes this clone medium-sized. The V call is TRBV19, the J call TRBJ1-1, with D hard to call. Between the trimmed V and J ends, which lost 3 bases and 1 base, there was a span of 6 bases. Per the germline V gene, CDR1 is LNHDA and CDR2 is SQIVND (reference sequence). CDR3 length: 13 residues. The CDR3: CASSIDTNTEAFF. CDR3 DNA sequence: TGTGCCAGTAGTATCGACACGAACACTGAAGCTTTCTTT. Using reference TRBV19 and TRBJ1-1 for the parts outside the CDR3, the full variable domain is DGGITQSPKYLFRKEGQNVTLSCEQNLNHDAMYWYRQDPGQGLRLIYYSQIVNDFQKGDIAEGYSVSREKKESFPLTVTSAQKNPTAFYLCASSIDTNTEAFFGQGTRLTVV.

V and J are TRBV7-9 and TRBJ2-7, with a possible D match to TRBD2 (5 bases). V lost 6 bases, J lost 4 bases, and 10 bases lay in between. From germline, CDR1 is SEHNR and CDR2 FQNEAQ (reference sequence). The CDR3 extends over 12 amino acids. The CDR3 nucleotides read TGTGCCAGCAGTTCGGACTGGTACGAGCAGTACGTC. Its protein is CASSSDWYEQYV.

This clone was recorded only once. The chain combines TRBV2 with TRBJ2-5, with D possibly being TRBD2 (6 bases). This CDR3 contains 15 residues. Trimming cost V 6 bases and J 5 bases, with 19 bases left between them. Germline-derived CDR1 and CDR2 are SNHLY and FYNNEI. In nucleotides, the CDR3 is TGTGCCAGCAGAAGCCGGGACTCCGATCGGGAGACCCAGTACTTC. Its protein is CASRSRDSDRETQYF. The variable domain in full, with the rest retrieved from reference TRBV2 and TRBJ2-5, is EPEVTQTPSHQVTQMGQEVILRCVPISNHLYFYWYRQILGQKVEFLVSFYNNEISEKSEIFDDQFSVERPDGSNFTLKIRSTKLEDSAMYFCASRSRDSDRETQYFGPGTRLLVL.

The chain links TRBV18 to TRBJ1-2; TRBD1 aligns across 8 bases. V gave up 1 base and J gave up 7 bases; unmatched junction bases: 5. This CDR3 spans 14 amino acids. The V gene's germline CDR1 is KGHSH and CDR2 LQKENI. For the CDR3, the DNA is TGTGCCAGCTCACCACTACAGGGGGGAGGTGGCTACACCTTC. As protein: CASSPLQGGGGYTF.

The chain uses TRBV5-5 and TRBJ2-7; 9 positions match TRBD2. Germline assignment: CDR1 SGHKS and CDR2 YYEKEE (reference sequence). This CDR3 is built from 16 residues. V shed 0 bases, J shed 4 bases, and the junction held 8 bases outside the gene matches. The CDR3 spells CASSLDGGRVGYEQYV. DNA for the CDR3: TGTGCCAGCAGCTTGGATGGCGGGAGGGTTGGGTACGAGCAGTACGTC.

This clone is classed as medium-sized (0.01 to 0.1%). This sequence joins TRBV27 and TRBJ2-7; 8 bases match TRBD2. This CDR3 region has 14 residues. The J segment lost 5 bases and the V segment lost 6 bases, leaving 9 bases of the junction unmatched. Germline V lookup: CDR1 MNHEY, CDR2 SMNVEV (reference sequence). DNA of the CDR3: TGTGCCAGCAGGAGAGCGGGAGTGAGGAACGAGCAGTACGTC. It yields the protein CASRRAGVRNEQYV.

This rearrangement joins TRBV9 to TRBJ1-2, with unresolved D. The CDR3 sequence is 12 residues long. CDR1 is SGDLS and CDR2 is YYNGEE in the germline V gene. V shed 7 bases and J shed 4 bases, with 11 bases lying between them. The DNA of the CDR3 is TGTGCCAGCGCGAGCTCTGCCTATGGCTACACCTTC. It translates to CASASSAYGYTF. Full variable domain (missing parts from reference TRBV9 and TRBJ1-2): DSGVTQTPKHLITATGQRVTLRCSPRSGDLSVYWYQQSLDQGLQFLIQYYNGEERAKGNILERFSAQQFPDLHSELNLSSLELGDSALYFCASASSAYGYTFGSGTRLTVV.

This clone was observed a few times. At one end the junction does not follow the germline gene, possibly because of a read error. The chain uses TRBV2 and TRBJ2-7; D might be TRBD1 (6 bases). This CDR3 is 11 amino acids long. CDR1 and CDR2 from the germline V gene are SNHLY and FYNNEI. The CDR3 sequence is CASASRDTTLF. DNA of the CDR3: TGTGCCAGCGCGAGCCGGGACACCACCCTCTTC.